This T cell receptor (beta chain) stems from a study of CD8+CD57+ T cells in acquired aplastic anemia. Findings and caveats of the study: Patients and controls turned out to have some 30 CD8+ CDR3 sequences in common.

The TCR beta profiling, which covered VDJ combination and CDR3 sequence, was carried out using genomic DNA as the template. Using its own MiXCR run on the reads, TCRdb lists one record per CDR3 protein. The table shows around 230,000 distinct CDR3 sequences, with approximately 57% occurring only once. On this clonotype: As yet, its antigen is unknown.

The CDR3 extends over 14 amino acids. Per germline, CDR1 LNHDA and CDR2 SQIVND (reference sequence). Germline trimming cut 4 bases from V and 4 bases from J; bases unmatched to any gene: 4. Sample: sorted CD4+, CD8+, or CD8+CD57+ T cells (not recorded which) from PBMCs. The gene calls are TRBV19 and TRBJ2-7; 10 bases map to TRBD2. The TCR originated in a human donor in good health. The CDR3 DNA reads as TGTGCCAGTAGTAGTGGACTAGCGGCTTACGAGCAGTACTTC. It specifies CASSSGLAAYEQYF.